This T cell receptor beta chain originates from a study of cytomegalovirus exposure and HLA in healthy donors. As for the study in general: In an earlier analysis, 117 million unique TCR beta sequences were found from 150 million to 200 million T cells. Caucasian-associated ancestry cluster membership applied to approximately 80% of under 450 genotyped donors. The study, taken as a whole, reports: Using a false discovery rate of 0.05, a later analysis showed that 15,000 to 20,000 TCR beta sequences were associated with HLA alleles.

In the PCR, 60 Vbeta and 13 Jbeta primers were used. Sequenced by immunoSEQ multiplex PCR; TCRdb stores in-frame clones only, minus some. The table lists some 220,000 clones, almost 85% of them singletons. A remark on this clone: The antigen is undetermined. This specimen includes other DNA sequences encoding the same CDR3.

This CDR3 contains 13 residues. V lost 11 bases and J lost 6; bases outside the gene matches: 5. The germline V gene encodes CDR1 MNHNS and CDR2 SASEGT. The chain carries TRBV6-1 and TRBJ2-2, with TRBD1 matching 11 bases. The sequencing input was PBMCs. The sequence derives from a woman aged 40 to 50 in good health and CMV-seronegative. In DNA, the CDR3 is TGTGCCGGGGGACAGGGGGTGGCCGGGGAGCTGTTTTTT. Translating it yields CAGGQGVAGELFF.